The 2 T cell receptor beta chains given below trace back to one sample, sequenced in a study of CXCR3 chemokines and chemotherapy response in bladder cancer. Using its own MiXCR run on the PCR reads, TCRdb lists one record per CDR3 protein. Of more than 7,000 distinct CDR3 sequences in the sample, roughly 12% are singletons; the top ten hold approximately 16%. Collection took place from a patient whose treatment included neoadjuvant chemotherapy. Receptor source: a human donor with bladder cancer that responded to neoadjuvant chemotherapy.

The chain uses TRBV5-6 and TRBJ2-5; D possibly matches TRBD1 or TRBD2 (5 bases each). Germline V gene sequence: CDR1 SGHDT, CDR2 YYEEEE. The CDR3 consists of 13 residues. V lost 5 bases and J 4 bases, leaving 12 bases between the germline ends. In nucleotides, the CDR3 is TGTGCCAGCAGGGGACCGATGGGAGAGACCCAGTACTTC. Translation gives CASRGPMGETQYF.

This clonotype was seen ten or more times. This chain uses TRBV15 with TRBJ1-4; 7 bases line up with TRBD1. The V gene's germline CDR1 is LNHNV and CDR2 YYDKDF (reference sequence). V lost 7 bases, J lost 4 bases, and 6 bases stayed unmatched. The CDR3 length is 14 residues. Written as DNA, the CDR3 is TGTGCCACCACCGCGGACAGGTTTAATGAAAAACTGTTTTTT. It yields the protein CATTADRFNEKLFF.